This T cell receptor beta chain was recorded in a study of T cells in Graves' hyperthyroidism and ophthalmopathy. Template material for amplifying TCR beta CDR3 regions consisted of RNA transcripts. HTBI primers drove first-round RT-PCR of the TCR CDR3. TCRdb redid the calling of the multiplex PCR reads with MiXCR, one entry per CDR3 protein. The profile shows fewer than 900,000 distinct CDR3 sequences, roughly 15% of them singletons. Broader study findings: Expanded thyroid clonotypes (above 0.001) were mostly also found in blood.

This clonotype occurred many times. Its antigen is not identified. Those patients with uncontrolled infection, other autoimmune disease, pregnancy or lactation were excluded. Together with thyroid ultrasound, orbital computed tomography, serum thyroxine and TRAb, clinical symptoms were used for diagnoses. The PBMCs had their origin in 7.5 to 10 ml of fresh peripheral blood. The V gene's germline CDR1 is SEHNR and CDR2 FQNEAQ (reference sequence). The CDR3 extends over 15 amino acids. Trimming took 3 bases from V and 4 from J; bases not matched to a gene: 4. The specimen sequenced was blood. The clonotype originates from a young man with Graves' hyperthyroidism. The V gene is TRBV7-9, the J gene TRBJ2-5; 11 bases are a match to TRBD1. The CDR3 region is CASSFIGTGGETQYF. CDR3 in DNA: TGTGCCAGCAGCTTCATAGGGACAGGGGGAGAGACCCAGTACTTC.